This record looks at one T cell receptor beta chain sequence and its context. The germline gives CDR1 GTSNPN, CDR2 SVGIG (reference sequence). The V gene lost 3 bases and the J gene lost 2 bases, with 10 bases spanning the gap. CDR3 length equals 13 residues. This sample is drawn from a study of OX40 agonist ivuxolimab in advanced cancers. The protocol was immunoSEQ multiplex PCR, while the TCRdb copy is restricted to in-frame clones and leaves out a portion. The sample contains under 70,000 clones, 85% to 90% of which appear only once. The clonotype comes from an adult with an advanced solid tumor such as melanoma, head and neck, liver or kidney cancer. This sequence joins TRBV30 and TRBJ1-1; D unclear. The material was CD4+ or CD8+ T cells sorted from blood, obtained in a trial of the OX40 agonist ivuxolimab. The CDR3: CAWSSGDNTEAFF. The CDR3 DNA sequence: TGTGCCTGGAGCTCGGGAGATAACACTGAAGCTTTCTTT. The full variable domain, its missing parts supplied by reference TRBV30 and TRBJ1-1, is SQTIHQWPATLVQPVGSPLSLECTVEGTSNPNLYWYRQAAGRGLQLLFYSVGIGQISSEVPQNLSASRPQDRQFILSSKKLLLSDSGFYLCAWSSGDNTEAFFGQGTRLTVV.